What follows is one T cell receptor beta chain and its context. Its antigen is unknown. Germline lookup yields CDR1 SEHNR and CDR2 FQNEAQ (reference sequence). Trimming left V 1 base short and J 5 bases short, with 8 bases between. The CDR3 extends over 13 amino acids. The sample belongs to a study of blood T cells in healthy people across ages. The overall study: With template switching, about one barcoded beta molecule was captured per two T cells. Study-level findings and limits: PBMCs left unsorted prevented a conclusive naive versus antigen-experienced comparison.

For the second PCR, which ran for about 6 to 12 cycles, a sample-barcoded 5' primer and a J-beta primer mix were used. TCRdb ran MiXCR on the 5' RACE reads and lists one entry per CDR3 protein. The table lists more than 600,000 distinct CDR3 sequences, 25% of them singletons. This sample was also put to use in a study of T cells of mothers and their children. That work contributes: The study found thymic selection shapes TCR recombination output similarly in related and unrelated pairs. Related pairs of mothers and children showed slightly higher, non-significant overlap versus unrelated pairs.

This sequence joins TRBV7-9 and TRBJ2-5; D unclear. Sequenced input: blood. The clonotype comes from a boy aged 5 to 17 in good health. DNA for the CDR3: TGTGCCAGCAGCTTAGAGTCCTCGGAGACCCAGTACTTC. It yields the protein CASSLESSETQYF.